The 7 T cell receptor beta chains reported below all come from one sample, sequenced in a study of monozygotic twins with inflammatory bowel disease. TCRdb reprocessed the 5' RACE reads; each CDR3 protein has one entry and no DNA is given. The sample shows about 450,000 distinct CDR3 sequences, and around 2.4% sits with its ten largest clones. The sample comprised blood. Receptors were obtained from a human donor with ulcerative colitis or Crohn's disease, or a healthy co-twin of an affected twin (not recorded which).

The CDR3: CASSFLGGNTEAFF. This chain links TRBV19 with TRBJ1-1. The CDR3 extends over 14 amino acids. Germline-derived CDR1 and CDR2 are LNHDA and SQIVND (reference sequence).

This chain connects TRBV7-8 to TRBJ1-4. Germline V CDR1 and CDR2: SGHVS, FQNEAQ. This CDR3 has 12 amino acids. CDR3 loop: CASSPRGEKLFF.

V is TRBV7-3 and J is TRBJ2-1; no DNA is available, so the TRBD2 call from TCRdb remains unchecked. The CDR3 runs to 15 residues. The germline V gene encodes CDR1 SGHTA and CDR2 FQGTGA. The CDR3 loop is CASSSTSGGAREQFF.

The chain combines TRBV28 with TRBJ2-1. The CDR3 extends over 11 amino acids. Per the germline V gene, CDR1 is MDHEN and CDR2 is SYDVKM. The CDR3 sequence is CASKSYLEQFF.

The chain links TRBV6-5 to TRBJ2-7; the D call from TCRdb, TRBD1, cannot be confirmed without DNA. In germline, CDR1 is MNHEY, CDR2 SVGAGI. The CDR3 runs 16 residues. The CDR3 sequence is CASSYSGRGGSYEQYF.

The chain couples TRBV12-3 or TRBV12-4 to TRBJ2-6; the D call of TRBD1 rests on TCRdb alone, since no DNA is present to check it. This CDR3 comprises 21 residues. CDR3 in amino acids: CASSSPATTRVKHSGANVLTF.

The chain links TRBV5-1 to TRBJ2-4; TCRdb names TRBD1, which stays unverified in the absence of DNA. This CDR3 region has 15 residues. Germline V gene data show CDR1 as SGHRS and CDR2 as YFSETQ. CDR3 sequence reads: CASSFLQGAKNIQYF.